This TCR beta chain derives from a study of blood T cells in healthy people across ages. Broader study findings: Naive CD4+ cell counts and diversity both ran higher in long-lived than in aged donors.

For the second PCR, which ran for roughly 7 to 11 cycles, a sample-barcoded 5' primer and a J-beta primer mix were used. MiXCR, run by TCRdb on the 5' RACE reads, gives a single entry per CDR3 protein. The repertoire consists of hundreds of thousands of distinct CDR3 sequences, with about 29% occurring once and the leading ten covering about 3.9%. V lost 4 bases to trimming and J lost 7 bases; unmatched junction nucleotides: 10. Germline-derived CDR1 and CDR2 are SGHKS and YYEKEE (reference sequence). The CDR3 length is 15 residues. A remark on this clonotype: The antigen is undetermined.

This sample was also put to use in a study of T cells of mothers and their children. That study adds: Related mother-child pairs showed slightly, non-significantly higher overlap than unrelated pairs.

The J gene is TRBJ2-2, the V gene TRBV5-5; 7 positions agree with TRBD2. The sample consisted of blood. The TCR comes from a boy aged 2 to 9 in good health. Here the CDR3 reads CASSPLREAVGELFF. CDR3 bases: TGTGCCAGCAGCCCGTTACGGGAGGCGGTCGGGGAGCTGTTTTTT.